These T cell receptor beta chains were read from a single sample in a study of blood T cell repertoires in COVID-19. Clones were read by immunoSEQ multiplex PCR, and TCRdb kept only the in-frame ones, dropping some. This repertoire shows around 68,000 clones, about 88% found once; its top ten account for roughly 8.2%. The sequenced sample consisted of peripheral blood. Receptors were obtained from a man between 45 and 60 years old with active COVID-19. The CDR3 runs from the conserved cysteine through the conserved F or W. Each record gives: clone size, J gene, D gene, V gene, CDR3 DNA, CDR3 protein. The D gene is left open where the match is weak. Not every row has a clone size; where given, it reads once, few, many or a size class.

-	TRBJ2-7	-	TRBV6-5	TGTGCCAGCAGTTACCCTATGGGGGGCGAGCAGTACTTC	CASSYPMGGEQYF
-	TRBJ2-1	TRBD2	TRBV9	TGTGCCAGCAGCGCGGGACTAGCGGGGGGAAACAATGAGCAGTTCTTC	CASSAGLAGGNNEQFF
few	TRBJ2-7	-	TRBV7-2	TGTGCCAGCAGCTTAGGTGGGGCGGGGCTGCAGTACTTC	CASSLGGAGLQYF
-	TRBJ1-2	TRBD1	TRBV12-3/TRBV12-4	TGTGCCAGCAGTGTGGACAGGGACTATGGCTACACCTTC	CASSVDRDYGYTF
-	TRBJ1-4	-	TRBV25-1	TGTGCCAGCAACAGGGTTTCTGAAAAACTGTTTTTT	CASNRVSEKLFF
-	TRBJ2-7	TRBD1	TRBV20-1	TGCAGTACAGGGGGCTCCTACGAGCAGTACTTC	CSTGGSYEQYF
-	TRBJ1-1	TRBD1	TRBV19	TGTGCCAGTAGGATGGGGGACAGAGTCAACACTGAAGCTTTCTTT	CASRMGDRVNTEAFF
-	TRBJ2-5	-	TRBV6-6	TGTGCCAGCAGTTACGGGGGCCCGTACCAAGAGACCCAGTACTTC	CASSYGGPYQETQYF
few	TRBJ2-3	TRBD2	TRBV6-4	TGTGCCAGCAGCTCCGGGGGGGAGTCGAAATCGCAGTATTTT	CASSSGGESKSQYF
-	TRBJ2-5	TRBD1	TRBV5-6	TGTGCCAGCAGCTCTTTCGACAGGGTAACAGGGGAGACCCAGTACTTC	CASSSFDRVTGETQYF
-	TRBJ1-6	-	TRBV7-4	TGTGCCAGCAGCTTTGTTAGCAGCGAAAAAGAATCTAATTCACCCCTCCACTTT	CASSFVSSEKESNSPLHF
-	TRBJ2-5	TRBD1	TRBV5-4	TGTGCCAGCAGCTGGGACAGCCAAGAGACCCAGTACTTC	CASSWDSQETQYF
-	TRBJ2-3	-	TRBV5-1	TGCGCCAGCAGCTTGGTCGGGTTCGAGACAGATACGCAGTATTTT	CASSLVGFETDTQYF
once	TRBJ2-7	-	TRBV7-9	TGTGCCAGCAGCCCTACCCCGTTCTCCGAGCAGTACTTC	CASSPTPFSEQYF
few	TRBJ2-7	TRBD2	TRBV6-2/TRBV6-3	TGTGCCAGCAGTCAGACTACTAGCGGGGGTAGCGAGCAGTACTTC	CASSQTTSGGSEQYF
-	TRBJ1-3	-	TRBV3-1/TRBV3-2	TGTGCCAGCAGCCCCTCGGTAGGAAACACCATATATTTT	CASSPSVGNTIYF
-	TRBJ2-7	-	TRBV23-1	TGCGCCAGCAAAGGGCGGGGGCCCGCCGAGCAGTACTTC	CASKGRGPAEQYF
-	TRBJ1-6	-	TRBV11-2	TGTGCCAGCAGTTTAGGGAGCAGATTTAATTCACCCCTCCACTTT	CASSLGSRFNSPLHF
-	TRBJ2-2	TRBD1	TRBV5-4	TGTGCCAGCAGCCCACAGGGGGGACAGGGGGTTTCCGGGGAGCTGTTTTTT	CASSPQGGQGVSGELFF
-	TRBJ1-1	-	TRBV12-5	TGTGCTAGTGGTTTGTTTTTGCGAGGGTTGGGGGGGGTGAACACTGAAGCTTTCTTT	CASGLFLRGLGGVNTEAFF
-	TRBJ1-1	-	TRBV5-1	TGCGCCACCCGGTGGAGCCTGAACACTGAAGCTTTCTTT	CATRWSLNTEAFF
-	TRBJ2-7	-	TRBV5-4	TGTGCCAGCAGCTGGGGGGGACACAAGTACTTC	CASSWGGHKYF
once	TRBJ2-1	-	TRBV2	TGTGCCAGCAGTGGGACAGCCTCCTACAATGAGCAGTTCTTC	CASSGTASYNEQFF
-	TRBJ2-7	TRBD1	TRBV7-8	TGTGCCAGCAGCTTTGGTGGGGACAGGACCAACGAGCAGTACTTC	CASSFGGDRTNEQYF
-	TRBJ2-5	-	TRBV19	TGTGCCAGTAGCGGGGGAGGAGGAGAGACCCAGTACTTC	CASSGGGGETQYF
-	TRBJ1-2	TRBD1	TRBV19	TGTGCCAGTAAGGAGGGGGCGCATGGCTACACCTTC	CASKEGAHGYTF
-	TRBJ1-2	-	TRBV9	TGTGCCAGCAGCGTAACGAGTCGCTATGGCTACACCTTC	CASSVTSRYGYTF
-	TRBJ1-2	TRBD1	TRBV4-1	TGCGCCAGCAGCCCGTCCGGGACAGGGCCTTTAAGTGGCTACACCTTC	CASSPSGTGPLSGYTF
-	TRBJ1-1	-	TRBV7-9	TGTGCCAGCAGCTTAGGAGGGGAAGCTTTCTTT	CASSLGGEAFF
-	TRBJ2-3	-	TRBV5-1	TGCGCCAGCAGCTTCGGGAGCTCTAGCACAGATACGCAGTATTTT	CASSFGSSSTDTQYF
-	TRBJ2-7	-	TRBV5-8	TGTGCCAGCAGCTTGGGGAGCCATGACTACGAGCAGTACTTC	CASSLGSHDYEQYF
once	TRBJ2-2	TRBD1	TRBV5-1	TGCGCCAGCAGCCTCGGACAGGGGGTCGGGGAGCTGTTTTTT	CASSLGQGVGELFF
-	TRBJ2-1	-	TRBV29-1	TGCAGCGTTACGGCTAGCGCGGCCTACAATGAGCAGTTCTTC	CSVTASAAYNEQFF
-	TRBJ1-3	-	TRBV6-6	TGTGCCAGCAGCAGGGAGGCTGGAAACACCATATATTTT	CASSREAGNTIYF
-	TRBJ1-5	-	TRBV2	TGTGCCAGCGTAAAGGGGGAAGGGCGGCCCCAGCATTTT	CASVKGEGRPQHF
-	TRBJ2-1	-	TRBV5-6	TGTGCCAGCAGCTTGGACAATATTGAGCAGTTCTTC	CASSLDNIEQFF
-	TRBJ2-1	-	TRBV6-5	TGTGCCAGCAGTTACTTATCCGGGGGCAATGAGCAGTTCTTC	CASSYLSGGNEQFF
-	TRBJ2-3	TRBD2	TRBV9	TGTGCCAGCAGCCCCCGCGGTAGCGGGGATGATACGCAGTATTTT	CASSPRGSGDDTQYF
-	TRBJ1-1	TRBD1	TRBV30	TGTGCCTGGAGAGGACAGGGTGCGACTGAAGCTTTCTTT	CAWRGQGATEAFF
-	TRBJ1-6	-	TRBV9	TGTGCCAGCAGCGTCACATCAGGGGTGTCCTATAATTCACCCCTCCACTTT	CASSVTSGVSYNSPLHF
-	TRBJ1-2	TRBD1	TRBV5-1	TGCGCCAGCAGCTTCGAGACAGGGATGAACTATGGCTACACCTTC	CASSFETGMNYGYTF
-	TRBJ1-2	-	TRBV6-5	TGTGCCAGCAGTTGGGGAGGGGCCCTGGGTGGCTACACCTTC	CASSWGGALGGYTF
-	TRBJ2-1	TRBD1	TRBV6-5	TGTGCCAGCAGTCCCACGGGACAGCCCAATGAGCAGTTCTTC	CASSPTGQPNEQFF
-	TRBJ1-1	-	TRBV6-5	TGTGCCAGCAGCCCCAGACAGTTTTTATACTCTGAAGCTTTCTTT	CASSPRQFLYSEAFF
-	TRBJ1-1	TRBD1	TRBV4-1	TGCGCCAGCAGCTCCAGCCCCGGGACAGAGAACACTGAAGCTTTCTTT	CASSSSPGTENTEAFF
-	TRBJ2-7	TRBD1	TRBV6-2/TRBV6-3	TGTGCCAGCAGTTACAGGAGAGACAGGGGTTCCACCTACGAGCAGTACTTC	CASSYRRDRGSTYEQYF
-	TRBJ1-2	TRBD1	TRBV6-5	TGTGCCAGCAGACCTCAGGGGGCAGCTAACTATGGCTACACCTTC	CASRPQGAANYGYTF
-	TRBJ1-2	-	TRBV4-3	TGCGCCAGCAGCCCCCAAGGGACAATAACAAACTATGGCTACACCTTC	CASSPQGTITNYGYTF
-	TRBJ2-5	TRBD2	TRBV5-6	TGTGCCAGCATGATAAAGGGGACTAGCGGGGGCTGGAGCCAAGAGACCCAGTACTTC	CASMIKGTSGGWSQETQYF
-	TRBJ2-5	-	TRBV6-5	TGTGCCAGCAGTCCACCCGGTCTAAGGGAGCAGTACTTC	CASSPPGLREQYF
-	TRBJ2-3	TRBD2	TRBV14	TGTGCCAGCAGCTCCGGGACTAGGAGCACAGATACGCAGTATTTT	CASSSGTRSTDTQYF
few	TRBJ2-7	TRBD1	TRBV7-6	TGTGCCAGCAGCTCCCGACAGGGGCCCTACGAGCAGTACTTC	CASSSRQGPYEQYF
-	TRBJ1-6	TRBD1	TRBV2	TGTGCCAGCAGTCCGGGACAGGGGTATTCACCCCTCCACTTT	CASSPGQGYSPLHF
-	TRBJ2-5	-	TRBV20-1	TGCAGTCCCAGGCTCGGGGGAACCCAGTACTTC	CSPRLGGTQYF
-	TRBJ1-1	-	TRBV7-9	TGTGCCAGCAGCTTAAAGGGGACTGAAGCTTTCTTT	CASSLKGTEAFF
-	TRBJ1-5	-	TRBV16	TGTGCCAGCAGCCAATCGCGGGCCGGGGGCAATCAGCCCCAGCATTTT	CASSQSRAGGNQPQHF
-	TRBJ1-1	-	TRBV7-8	TGTGCCAGCAGCTTATGGGGCAGAAACACTGAAGCTTTCTTT	CASSLWGRNTEAFF